This passage covers 11 T cell receptor beta chains from one sample sequenced in a study of memory CD4+ T cells and cytomegalovirus serostatus (dated by TCRdb to about 2019). The library was made by the immunoSEQ multiplex PCR assay. TCRdb mirrors the immuneACCESS table, restricted to in-frame sequences. Some clones are absent from its copies; in checked studies, under half trace to an unresolved V gene, and the reason for the others is unknown. Present in this sample are about 56,000 clones, about 81% of which were seen just once. The ten largest clones capture roughly 0.4% of the sample. A FACSAria II was used to sort memory CD4+ T cells, defined as single viable CD3+CD4+CD8-CD45RO+ cells. Input material: memory CD4+ T cells from blood. These receptor sequences come from an adult in good health and CMV-seronegative.

The chain uses TRBV25-1 and TRBJ2-1; 9 nucleotides agree with TRBD1. Germline assignment: CDR1 MGHDK and CDR2 SYGVNS. The CDR3 is made up of 14 amino acids. The J segment lost 6 bases and the V segment lost 7 bases, leaving 7 bases of the junction unmatched. The CDR3 DNA follows: TGTGCCAGCACAACAGGGGGCGCCCCCAATGAGCAGTTCTTC. Translated, it gives CASTTGGAPNEQFF.

This rearrangement joins TRBV5-8 to TRBJ2-1, with unresolved D. This CDR3 is built from 16 residues. Germline lookup yields CDR1 SGHTS and CDR2 YDEGEE. Trimming removed 1 base from V and 4 bases from J, with 15 bases in between. The CDR3 reads CASSLSTGVRYNEQFF. DNA of the CDR3: TGTGCCAGCAGCTTGAGTACCGGAGTACGGTACAATGAGCAGTTCTTC.

The chain links TRBV5-4 to TRBJ1-2; 8 positions match TRBD1. J lost 4 bases, V lost 2 bases, and 4 bases had no gene match. Germline V CDR1 and CDR2: SGHNT, YYREEE (reference sequence). CDR3 length equals 14 residues. In DNA form, the CDR3 reads TGTGCCAGCAGCTTTGACAGGGGAGGCTATGGCTACACCTTC. This sequence encodes CASSFDRGGYGYTF.

The chain carries TRBV2 and TRBJ2-3; D not resolved. Trimming cost V 4 bases and J 0 bases, with 11 bases left between them. The V gene's germline CDR1 is SNHLY and CDR2 FYNNEI. The CDR3 is made up of 15 amino acids. The CDR3 here is CASSVARSSTDTQYF. Here the CDR3 DNA reads TGTGCCAGCAGTGTAGCCAGGTCTAGCACAGATACGCAGTATTTT.

As DNA, the CDR3 is TGTGCCACCACCCCAACAGGGACCTCTGGGGCCAACGTCCTGACTTTC. It yields the protein CATTPTGTSGANVLTF. This chain uses TRBV15 with TRBJ2-6, with D maybe TRBD1 (6 bases). With 7 bases removed from V and 0 bases from J, the gap between germline ends came to 13 bases. CDR1 LNHNV and CDR2 YYDKDF come from the germline V gene (reference sequence). The CDR3 consists of 16 residues.

The rearrangement links TRBV13 to TRBJ1-2; D remains unclear. The CDR3 is made up of 12 amino acids. Per germline, CDR1 PRHDT and CDR2 FYEKMQ (reference sequence). Trimming removed 2 bases at V and 4 bases at J, with 5 bases between. CDR3: CASSLSLYGYTF. In nucleotides, the CDR3 is TGTGCCAGCAGCTTATCCCTCTATGGCTACACCTTC.

The V gene is TRBV2, the J gene TRBJ2-5; no reliable D call. The V gene lost 6 bases and the J gene lost 4 bases, with 15 bases spanning the gap. Germline V gene lookup returns CDR1 SNHLY and CDR2 FYNNEI. The CDR3 is 14 amino acids. CDR3 loop: CASRVYKNPETQYF. Here the CDR3 DNA reads TGTGCCAGCAGGGTCTATAAGAATCCAGAGACCCAGTACTTC.

The chain combines TRBV18 with TRBJ2-3; D unresolved. Trimming shortened V by 3 bases and J by 2 bases, and 9 bases separated the two germline ends. CDR1 and CDR2 (germline): KGHSH, LQKENI. The CDR3 loop spans 14 amino acids. The CDR3 here is CASSPMSFTDTQYF. CDR3 in DNA: TGTGCCAGCTCACCTATGTCTTTCACAGATACGCAGTATTTT.

The gene calls are TRBV5-6 and TRBJ2-5; a weak D match, TRBD1 (6 bases). V gave up 0 bases and J gave up 4 bases, with 13 bases separating them. Germline lookup yields CDR1 SGHDT and CDR2 YYEEEE. This CDR3 region has 15 residues. CDR3 loop: CASSLAAGVGETQYF. CDR3 bases: TGTGCCAGCAGCTTGGCGGCAGGGGTTGGAGAGACCCAGTACTTC.

The chain links TRBV18 to TRBJ2-2, with 7 positions matching TRBD1. CDR3 length equals 16 residues. J gave up 0 bases and V 4 bases, and 5 bases lay outside the gene matches. The germline V gene has CDR1 KGHSH and CDR2 LQKENI. The CDR3 DNA follows: TGTGCCAGCTCACTAAAGGGACAGCCGAACACCGGGGAGCTGTTTTTT. It specifies CASSLKGQPNTGELFF. The full variable domain, its missing parts supplied by reference TRBV18 and TRBJ2-2, is NAGVMQNPRHLVRRRGQEARLRCSPMKGHSHVYWYRQLPEEGLKFMVYLQKENIIDESGMPKERFSAEFPKEGPSILRIQQVVRGDSAAYFCASSLKGQPNTGELFFGEGSRLTVL.

The rearrangement links TRBV10-3 to TRBJ1-5; TRBD1 agrees at 7 bases. CDR1 and CDR2 (germline): ENHRY, SYGVKD. CDR3 length: 16 residues. V dropped 8 bases and J dropped 0; count of bases not matched to a gene: 10. Here the CDR3 reads CAIGGDRANSNQPQHF. CDR3 sequence (DNA): TGTGCCATCGGGGGAGACAGGGCTAATAGCAATCAGCCCCAGCATTTT.